The 28 T cell receptor beta chains listed next were all sequenced from one sample in a study of patients and donors after allogeneic stem cell transplantation. TCRdb re-analysed the RT-PCR reads in MiXCR, keeping a single row per CDR3 protein. The sample carries approximately 210,000 distinct CDR3 sequences, around two fifths recorded once. The material sequenced was blood, either unsorted or a sorted T cell fraction (not recorded which). The source of these receptors is a human donor who was either an allogeneic HSCT recipient or a stem cell or donor lymphocyte infusion donor (not recorded which). It is not recorded whose cells these are; they may come from a transplant donor.

The sample holds a few counts of this clonotype. The chain uses TRBV7-6 and TRBJ2-2; D call uncertain. This CDR3 contains 15 residues. Germline lookup yields CDR1 SGHVS and CDR2 FNYEAQ. Trimming stripped 2 bases from V and 3 bases from J, with 10 bases between. The CDR3 reads CASSLRQVDTGELFF. The CDR3 nucleotides are TGTGCCAGCAGCTTAAGACAAGTCGACACCGGGGAGCTGTTTTTT. The entire variable domain, with the rest obtained from reference TRBV7-6 and TRBJ2-2, is as follows: GAGVSQSPRYKVTKRGQDVALRCDPISGHVSLYWYRQALGQGPEFLTYFNYEAQQDKSGLPNDRFSAERPEGSISTLTIQRTEQRDSAMYRCASSLRQVDTGELFFGEGSRLTVL.

This clonotype was detected only a few times. The chain carries TRBV20-1 and TRBJ1-2; D gene unclear. CDR3 length: 14 amino acids. V was pared by 0 bases and J by 4 bases, with 12 bases between. Germline V gene data show CDR1 as DFQATT and CDR2 as SNEGSKA (reference sequence). The CDR3 is CSARDEGLGYGYTF. CDR3 in DNA: TGCAGTGCTAGAGATGAAGGGCTCGGCTATGGCTACACCTTC.

This clonotype has just a few counts. For the CDR3, the DNA is TGCAGTGCTAGAGATCCAACGACTGAAGCTTTCTTT. Encoded protein: CSARDPTTEAFF. This rearrangement joins TRBV20-1 to TRBJ1-1; D gene uncertain. The CDR3 is 12 residues long. V was cut by 0 bases and J by 5 bases, with 7 bases left in between. Germline values: CDR1 DFQATT, CDR2 SNEGSKA (reference sequence).

The J gene is TRBJ1-2, the V gene TRBV7-9, with no clear D. Germline CDR1 SEHNR, CDR2 FQNEAQ (reference sequence). Trimming removed 5 bases at V and 7 bases at J, with 17 bases between. The CDR3 runs to 14 residues. The CDR3 DNA follows: TGTGCCAGCAGCCTAGGACCCCGGACTACTGGCTACACCTTC. Amino acids: CASSLGPRTTGYTF.

This clonotype was found once. V gene TRBV20-1 combines with J gene TRBJ2-7, with unresolved D. Between the trimmed V and J ends, which lost 3 bases and 4 bases, there was a span of 13 bases. The CDR3 consists of 13 residues. Germline V CDR1 and CDR2: DFQATT, SNEGSKA (reference sequence). This CDR3 is CSARSARAYEQYF. CDR3 nucleotides: TGCAGTGCTAGGTCTGCCCGTGCATACGAGCAGTACTTC.

In its sample, this clonotype was seen a few times. This rearrangement joins TRBV12-3 or TRBV12-4 to TRBJ1-2, with D maybe TRBD1 (6 bases). V lost 2 bases to trimming and J lost 8 bases, with 12 bases between them. The CDR3 contains 13 residues. The CDR3 reads CASSLKKGEGYTF. CDR3 nucleotide sequence: TGTGCCAGCAGTTTAAAGAAGGGGGAAGGCTACACCTTC.

V and J are TRBV25-1 and TRBJ1-2, with 10 bases fitting TRBD1. The V segment lost 3 bases and the J segment 0 bases; nucleotides outside the gene matches: 4. Germline-derived CDR1 and CDR2 are MGHDK and SYGVNS. The CDR3 totals 16 residues. The CDR3 nucleotides read TGTGCCAGCAGTGACCGCGGGACAGGGGCTAACTATGGCTACACCTTC. Protein sequence: CASSDRGTGANYGYTF.

The chain links TRBV6-1 to TRBJ1-4, with D uncertain. Trimming removed 2 bases at V and 6 bases at J, with 10 bases between. The CDR3 is made up of 14 amino acids. Germline V lookup: CDR1 MNHNS, CDR2 SASEGT. The CDR3 nucleotides are TGTGCCAGCAGTGAAAACGGGGTGGATGAAAAACTGTTTTTT. The encoded protein is CASSENGVDEKLFF.

The chain recombines TRBV6-2 or TRBV6-3 with TRBJ2-7; 10 nucleotides line up with TRBD1. The CDR3 length is 14 residues. The germline gives CDR1 MNHEY, CDR2 SVGEGT. V dropped 6 bases and J dropped 3; count of bases not matched to a gene: 5. The CDR3 coding sequence is TGTGCCAGCAGGGGGACAGGGGAAATCTACGAGCAGTACTTC. Encoded protein: CASRGTGEIYEQYF.

This clonotype appeared a few times. The chain has TRBV7-3 and TRBJ1-1, with D possibly being TRBD1 (5 bases). The ends were cut back, 5 bases at V and 1 base at J, with 8 bases in the middle. From germline, CDR1 is SGHTA and CDR2 FQGTGA. This CDR3 is built from 13 residues. DNA of the CDR3: TGTGCCAGCAGCACGGGACCGAACACTGAAGCTTTCTTT. Translated, it gives CASSTGPNTEAFF.

The rearrangement uses TRBV9 and TRBJ2-2, with 14 bases that match TRBD2. The germline CDR1 and CDR2 sequences are SGDLS and YYNGEE. This CDR3 is built from 18 residues. J lost 0 bases, V lost 2 bases, and 3 bases had no gene match. The CDR3 region is CASSVRTSGGSNTGELFF. CDR3 sequence (DNA): TGTGCCAGCAGCGTTAGGACTAGCGGGGGGTCGAACACCGGGGAGCTGTTTTTT. Full variable domain (missing parts from reference TRBV9 and TRBJ2-2): DSGVTQTPKHLITATGQRVTLRCSPRSGDLSVYWYQQSLDQGLQFLIQYYNGEERAKGNILERFSAQQFPDLHSELNLSSLELGDSALYFCASSVRTSGGSNTGELFFGEGSRLTVL.

This chain joins TRBV2 and TRBJ1-1; D is ambiguous. V shed 4 bases and J shed 1 base, with 7 bases lying between them. The germline V gene encodes CDR1 SNHLY and CDR2 FYNNEI. This CDR3 comprises 13 residues. The CDR3 DNA follows: TGTGCCAGCAGTGGAATGGGGAACACTGAAGCTTTCTTT. Amino acid sequence: CASSGMGNTEAFF.

The V gene is TRBV5-1, the J gene TRBJ1-1; tentatively, D is TRBD1 (6 bases). The CDR3 length is 16 residues. Trimming shortened V by 8 bases and J by 3 bases, and 23 bases separated the two germline ends. CDR1 is SGHRS and CDR2 is YFSETQ in the germline V gene. The CDR3 loop reads CASTRDKGSVDTEAFF. Written as DNA, the CDR3 is TGCGCCAGTACTCGGGACAAGGGGAGCGTGGACACTGAAGCTTTCTTT.

The genes are TRBV29-1 and TRBJ2-2; perhaps TRBD1 as D (8 bases). In germline, CDR1 is SQVTM, CDR2 ANQGSEA. V was cut by 1 base and J by 4 bases, with 13 bases left in between. The CDR3 covers 15 residues. The DNA for the CDR3 is TGCAGCGTTGAAGGGCGGGGGACAGGCACCGGGGAGCTGTTTTTT. It yields the protein CSVEGRGTGTGELFF.

This clonotype was counted once. This chain connects TRBV27 to TRBJ2-1; 7 bases line up with TRBD1. The CDR3 has 13 amino acids. The junction had 9 bases not matched to a gene; V was cut back by 8 bases and J by 8 bases. Germline assignment: CDR1 MNHEY and CDR2 SMNVEV (reference sequence). The CDR3 here is CASGSTGAHEQFF. CDR3 sequence (DNA): TGTGCCAGCGGATCAACAGGGGCACATGAGCAGTTCTTC.

The rearrangement uses TRBV7-9 and TRBJ2-1; D is perhaps TRBD2 (5 bases). The CDR3 has 12 residues. Trimming took off 1 base at V and 12 bases at J, with 10 bases between the two ends. The germline V gene has CDR1 SEHNR and CDR2 FQNEAQ (reference sequence). As DNA, the CDR3 is TGTGCCAGCAGCTTAGTTTTGGCGGGGCAGTTCTTC. Protein product: CASSLVLAGQFF.

The chain uses TRBV11-2 and TRBJ2-1; TRBD2 matches 14 bases. Germline CDR1 SGHAT, CDR2 FQNNGV. The junction had 12 bases not matched to a gene; V was cut back by 1 base and J by 7 bases. The CDR3 is 19 amino acids. For the CDR3, the DNA is TGTGCCAGCAGCTTAGCCGGGACTAGCGGGAGACAGTCCCGAAATGAGCAGTTCTTC. Translation: CASSLAGTSGRQSRNEQFF. The variable domain in full, with the rest retrieved from reference TRBV11-2 and TRBJ2-1, is EAGVAQSPRYKIIEKRQSVAFWCNPISGHATLYWYQQILGQGPKLLIQFQNNGVVDDSQLPKDRFSAERLKGVDSTLKIQPAKLEDSAVYLCASSLAGTSGRQSRNEQFFGPGTRLTVL.

This rearrangement joins TRBV29-1 to TRBJ1-2, with 8 bases aligning to TRBD1. Losses at the gene ends were 4 bases for V and 2 bases for J; bases not matched to a gene: 6. From germline, CDR1 is SQVTM and CDR2 ANQGSEA. There are 14 residues in the CDR3. CDR3: CSVVGQGNNYGYTF. The CDR3 bases are TGCAGCGTTGTTGGACAGGGAAACAACTATGGCTACACCTTC.

The table lists this clonotype with a few counts. The chain recombines TRBV7-3 with TRBJ2-1; 7 nucleotides agree with TRBD2. Trimming took 3 bases from V and 5 from J; bases not matched to a gene: 4. From germline, CDR1 is SGHTA and CDR2 FQGTGA. CDR3 length: 14 amino acids. In nucleotides, the CDR3 is TGTGCCAGCAGCTTCTCTAGCGGACACAATGAGCAGTTCTTC. This translates into CASSFSSGHNEQFF.

The J gene is TRBJ1-5, the V gene TRBV7-9; D is uncertain. Between the trimmed V and J ends, which lost 0 bases and 2 bases, there was a span of 11 bases. This CDR3 comprises 16 residues. Per the germline V gene, CDR1 is SEHNR and CDR2 is FQNEAQ (reference sequence). CDR3 nucleotides: TGTGCCAGCAGCTTAGCGGGAGGGAAGGGCAATCAGCCCCAGCATTTT. Translating it yields CASSLAGGKGNQPQHF. Full variable domain (remainder filled in from reference TRBV7-9 and TRBJ1-5): DTGVSQNPRHKITKRGQNVTFRCDPISEHNRLYWYRQTLGQGPEFLTYFQNEAQLEKSRLLSDRFSAERPKGSFSTLEIQRTEQGDSAMYLCASSLAGGKGNQPQHFGDGTRLSIL.

This clonotype was recorded once. J is TRBJ1-6 and V is TRBV20-1, with D maybe TRBD1 (5 bases). CDR1 is DFQATT and CDR2 is SNEGSKA in the germline V gene (reference sequence). V lost 1 base and J 15 bases, leaving 19 bases between the germline ends. The CDR3 loop spans 14 amino acids. The CDR3 protein is CSARADTADLNLHF. CDR3 coding DNA: TGCAGTGCTAGAGCGGACACGGCGGATTTGAACCTCCACTTT.

The V and J genes are TRBV4-2 and TRBJ1-3, with D hard to call. The CDR3 runs 17 residues. Between the trimmed V and J ends, which lost 3 bases and 0 bases, there was a span of 15 bases. Per the germline V gene, CDR1 is LGHNA and CDR2 is YNFKEQ. The CDR3 DNA is TGTGCCAGCAGCCAGACGGAGCAAACAATCTCTGGAAACACCATATATTTT. It specifies CASSQTEQTISGNTIYF.

This sequence joins TRBV28 and TRBJ2-7; 8 bases match TRBD2. Germline V gene sequence: CDR1 MDHEN, CDR2 SYDVKM. V was clipped by 3 bases and J by 2 bases; unmatched bases: 6. The CDR3 has 15 amino acids. The DNA for the CDR3 is TGTGCCAGCAGTTTTCCCTTGGGACTAGCCTACGAGCAGTACTTC. It codes for CASSFPLGLAYEQYF.

This clonotype was recorded a few times. The chain employs TRBV9 and TRBJ1-4; D gene uncertain. With 0 bases removed from V and 0 bases from J, the gap between germline ends came to 6 bases. CDR1 is SGDLS and CDR2 is YYNGEE in the germline V gene. The CDR3 has 15 residues. The CDR3 DNA is TGTGCCAGCAGCGTAGCTGGGTCAACTAATGAAAAACTGTTTTTT. This gives the protein CASSVAGSTNEKLFF.

This clonotype turned up a few times. The genes are TRBV18 and TRBJ1-4, with D uncertain. The CDR3 length is 13 residues. Germline V lookup: CDR1 KGHSH, CDR2 LQKENI. V lost 2 bases and J 5 bases, leaving 6 bases between the germline ends. The CDR3 DNA follows: TGTGCCAGCTCACCATCCCTAAATGAAAAACTGTTTTTT. The encoded protein is CASSPSLNEKLFF.

This clonotype was seen more than once but under ten times. The chain combines TRBV4-3 with TRBJ2-1; D unclear. Germline assignment: CDR1 LGHNA and CDR2 YSLEER. The V end was cut by 0 bases, the J end by 6 bases, with 9 bases between. The CDR3 has 14 amino acids. The CDR3 sequence is CASSQDWEGNEQFF. CDR3 DNA: TGCGCCAGCAGCCAAGACTGGGAAGGCAATGAGCAGTTCTTC.

The chain joins TRBV6-2 or TRBV6-3 to TRBJ2-1; D remains unclear. Germline lookup yields CDR1 MNHEY and CDR2 SVGEGT. CDR3 length: 11 amino acids. Trimming left V 5 bases short and J 9 bases short, with 8 bases between. The CDR3 is CASSQAGEQFF. As DNA, the CDR3 is TGTGCCAGCAGTCAGGCTGGTGAGCAGTTCTTC.

The chain has TRBV4-3 and TRBJ1-1, with TRBD1 as a possible D gene (5 bases). V lost 0 bases, J lost 0 bases, and 11 bases lay in between. Germline V gene sequence: CDR1 LGHNA, CDR2 YSLEER. The CDR3 is 16 amino acids. The CDR3 is CASSQDNMGLNTEAFF. CDR3 coding DNA: TGCGCCAGCAGCCAAGACAATATGGGACTGAACACTGAAGCTTTCTTT.